Listed here are 13 T cell receptor beta chains from one sample, sequenced in a study of monozygotic twins with inflammatory bowel disease. For each CDR3 protein, TCRdb gives one entry from its re-call of the 5' RACE reads, without DNA. This sample contains around 380,000 distinct CDR3 sequences. The sequenced material came from blood. The origin of the receptors is a human donor with ulcerative colitis or Crohn's disease, or a healthy co-twin of an affected twin (not recorded which).

The chain joins TRBV5-8 to TRBJ2-3; TCRdb's D call of TRBD2 is untestable without DNA. Germline-derived CDR1 and CDR2 are SGHTS and YDEGEE. The CDR3 sequence is 17 residues long. The CDR3 protein is CASTLGLAGGFPDTQYF.

V gene TRBV7-9 combines with J gene TRBJ2-7. The CDR3 runs to 13 residues. CDR1 is SEHNR, CDR2 FQNEAQ, per germline (reference sequence). CDR3: CASSSYGLYEQYF.

The chain couples TRBV11-2 to TRBJ2-2; TCRdb lists TRBD1, though no DNA is available to test this call. The germline CDR1 and CDR2 sequences are SGHAT and FQNNGV. This CDR3 has 12 residues. The CDR3 protein is CASSSPAGELFF.

The V call is TRBV24-1, the J call TRBJ2-7; as DNA is missing, the TRBD1 call by TCRdb cannot be tested. The germline V gene has CDR1 KGHDR and CDR2 SFDVKD. CDR3 length equals 20 residues. CDR3 sequence reads: CATSGHKRPGAPHGSYEQYF.

V gene TRBV18 combines with J gene TRBJ2-3. Germline values: CDR1 KGHSH, CDR2 LQKENI. The CDR3 covers 13 residues. The CDR3 sequence is CASSLTLLDTQYF.

The chain uses TRBV18 and TRBJ1-1; absent DNA, TCRdb's TRBD1 call cannot be checked. Germline values: CDR1 KGHSH, CDR2 LQKENI. The length of the CDR3 is 15 residues. The CDR3 here is CASSLRDGLNTEAFF. Using reference TRBV18 and TRBJ1-1 for the parts outside the CDR3, the full variable domain is NAGVMQNPRHLVRRRGQEARLRCSPMKGHSHVYWYRQLPEEGLKFMVYLQKENIIDESGMPKERFSAEFPKEGPSILRIQQVVRGDSAAYFCASSLRDGLNTEAFFGQGTRLTVV.

The chain employs TRBV5-1 and TRBJ2-1; TCRdb outputs TRBD1, but without DNA this stays unchecked. The CDR3 spans 17 residues. Germline V CDR1 and CDR2: SGHRS, YFSETQ. CDR3 amino acids: CASSITTWTGGNNEQFF.

This chain connects TRBV5-1 to TRBJ2-5; TCRdb outputs TRBD1, but without DNA this stays unchecked. The CDR3 covers 17 residues. Germline CDR1 is SGHRS and CDR2 is YFSETQ. The CDR3 is CASKTTGVLVRGETQYF. The full variable domain, with the rest looked up from reference TRBV5-1 and TRBJ2-5, is KAGVTQTPRYLIKTRGQQVTLSCSPISGHRSVSWYQQTPGQGLQFLFEYFSETQRNKGNFPGRFSGRQFSNSRSEMNVSTLELGDSALYLCASKTTGVLVRGETQYFGPGTRLLVL.

The V gene is TRBV6-1, the J gene TRBJ2-3; TCRdb's D gene call, TRBD2, goes unchecked for lack of DNA. The CDR3 is 16 residues long. Germline V gene lookup returns CDR1 MNHNS and CDR2 SASEGT. The CDR3 region is CASKEMRGRALDTQYF.

The J gene is TRBJ2-5, the V gene TRBV20-1; the TCRdb call, TRBD1, lacks DNA for checking. The CDR3 sequence is 19 residues long. Germline assignment: CDR1 DFQATT and CDR2 SNEGSKA (reference sequence). The CDR3 protein is CSATGPRAQDRANQETQYF.

The genes are TRBV20-1 and TRBJ2-5; the D call of TRBD2 rests on TCRdb alone, since no DNA is present to check it. CDR3 size: 12 residues. The germline V gene has CDR1 DFQATT and CDR2 SNEGSKA (reference sequence). CDR3: CSAEREQETQYF.

The V call is TRBV30, the J call TRBJ2-2; TCRdb indicates TRBD2, and absent DNA this call remains unverified. The germline V gene has CDR1 GTSNPN and CDR2 SVGIG (reference sequence). The CDR3 consists of 13 residues. This CDR3 is CARDGRVTGELFF. The whole variable domain, filled in from reference TRBV30 and TRBJ2-2, reads SQTIHQWPATLVQPVGSPLSLECTVEGTSNPNLYWYRQAAGRGLQLLFYSVGIGQISSEVPQNLSASRPQDRQFILSSKKLLLSDSGFYLCARDGRVTGELFFGEGSRLTVL.

The J gene is TRBJ2-1, the V gene TRBV7-9. The V gene's germline CDR1 is SEHNR and CDR2 FQNEAQ (reference sequence). This CDR3 is 17 amino acids long. CDR3: CASSLGDLGGSYNEQFF.